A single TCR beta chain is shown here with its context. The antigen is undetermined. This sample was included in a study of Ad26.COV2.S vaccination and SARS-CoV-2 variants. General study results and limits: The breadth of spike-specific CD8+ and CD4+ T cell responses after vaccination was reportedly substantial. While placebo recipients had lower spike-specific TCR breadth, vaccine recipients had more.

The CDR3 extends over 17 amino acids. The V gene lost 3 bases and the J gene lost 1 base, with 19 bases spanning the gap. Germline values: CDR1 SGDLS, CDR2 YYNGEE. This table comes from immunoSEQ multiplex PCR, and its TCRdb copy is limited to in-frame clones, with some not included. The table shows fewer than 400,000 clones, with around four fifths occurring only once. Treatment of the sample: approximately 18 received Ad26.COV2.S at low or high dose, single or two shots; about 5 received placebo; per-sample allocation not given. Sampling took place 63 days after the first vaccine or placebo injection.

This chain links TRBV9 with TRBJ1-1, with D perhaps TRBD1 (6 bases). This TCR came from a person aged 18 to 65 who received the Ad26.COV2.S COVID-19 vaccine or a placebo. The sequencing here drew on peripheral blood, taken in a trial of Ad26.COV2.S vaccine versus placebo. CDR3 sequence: CASSGTGSSWANTEAFF. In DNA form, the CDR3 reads TGTGCCAGCAGCGGAACAGGGTCTTCCTGGGCGAACACTGAAGCTTTCTTT.